The entry below describes one TCR beta chain. V was trimmed by 0 bases and J by 2 bases, leaving 13 bases between them. The CDR3 loop spans 17 amino acids. CDR1 LGHNA and CDR2 YSLEER come from the germline V gene. Only in-frame clones appear in the TCRdb table, and some are missing; sequencing was by immunoSEQ multiplex PCR. The repertoire has 350,000 to 600,000 clones, 80% to 90% of them found once; the top ten carry roughly 1.7%. These data belong to a study of Ad26.COV2.S vaccination and SARS-CoV-2 variants. Treatment in this sample: some 20 received Ad26.COV2.S at low or high dose, single or two shots; about 5 received placebo; per-sample allocation not given. Material that was analyzed had been drawn on day 63 after the first vaccine or placebo injection. An adult donor aged 18-55 years was enrolled in Boston.

V usage is TRBV4-3 and J usage is TRBJ2-2; D is unresolved. This material consisted of peripheral blood, taken in a trial of Ad26.COV2.S vaccine versus placebo. This TCR derives from a person aged 18-60 years who received the Ad26.COV2.S COVID-19 vaccine or a placebo. Here the CDR3 reads CASSQDGLLLNTGELFF. CDR3 bases: TGCGCCAGCAGCCAAGATGGGCTGTTGCTCAACACCGGGGAGCTGTTTTTT.